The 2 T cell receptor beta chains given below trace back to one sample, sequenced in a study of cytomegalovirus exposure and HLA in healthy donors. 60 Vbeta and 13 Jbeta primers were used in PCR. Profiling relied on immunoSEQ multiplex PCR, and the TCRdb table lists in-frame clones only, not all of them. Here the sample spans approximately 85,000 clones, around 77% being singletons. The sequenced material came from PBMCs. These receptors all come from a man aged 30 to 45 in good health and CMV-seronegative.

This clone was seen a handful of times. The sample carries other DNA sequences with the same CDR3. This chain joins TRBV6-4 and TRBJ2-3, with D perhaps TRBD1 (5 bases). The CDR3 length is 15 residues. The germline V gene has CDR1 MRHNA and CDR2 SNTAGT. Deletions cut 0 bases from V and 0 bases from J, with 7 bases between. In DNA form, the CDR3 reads TGTGCCAGCAGTGACTCGGCAGGGAGCACAGATACGCAGTATTTT. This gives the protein CASSDSAGSTDTQYF.

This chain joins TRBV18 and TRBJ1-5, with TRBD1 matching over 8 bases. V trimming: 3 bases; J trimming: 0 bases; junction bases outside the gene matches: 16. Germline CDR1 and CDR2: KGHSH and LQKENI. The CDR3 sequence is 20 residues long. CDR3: CASSPDRGRSSPNSNQPQHF. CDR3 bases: TGTGCCAGCTCACCCGACAGGGGACGCAGCTCTCCCAATAGCAATCAGCCCCAGCATTTT.